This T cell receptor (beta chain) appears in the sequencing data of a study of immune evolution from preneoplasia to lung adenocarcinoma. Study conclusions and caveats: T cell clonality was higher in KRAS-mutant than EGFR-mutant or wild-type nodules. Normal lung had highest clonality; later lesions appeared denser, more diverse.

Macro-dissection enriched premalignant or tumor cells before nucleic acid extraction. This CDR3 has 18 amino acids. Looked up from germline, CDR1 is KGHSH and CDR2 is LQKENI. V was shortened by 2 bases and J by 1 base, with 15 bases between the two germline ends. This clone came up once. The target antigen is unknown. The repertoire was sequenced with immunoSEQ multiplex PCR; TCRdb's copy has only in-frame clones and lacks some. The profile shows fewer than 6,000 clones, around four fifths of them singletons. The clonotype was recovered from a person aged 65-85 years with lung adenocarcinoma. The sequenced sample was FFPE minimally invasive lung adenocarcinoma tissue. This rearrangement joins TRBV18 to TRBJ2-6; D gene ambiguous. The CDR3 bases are TGTGCCAGCTCACCATCGGCAGCTAGAGTTTCTGGGGCCAACGTCCTGACTTTC. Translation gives CASSPSAARVSGANVLTF.